This is a list of T cell receptor beta chains from one sample in a study of shared clonotypes between healthy human individuals. Using immunoSEQ multiplex PCR, the repertoire was profiled, and TCRdb retains in-frame clones only, with some absent. Of some 2.1 million clones in the sample, 85% to 95% were seen once. Sequencing was done on a sample of naive CD4+ T cells sorted from blood. The receptor source for this set is a man younger than 30 in good health. Both conserved end residues are part of each CDR3. The order of the fields is D gene, clone size, V gene, J gene, CDR3 protein, CDR3 DNA. The D gene is left open where the match is weak. Not all rows give a size; the values are once, few, many and, for expanded clones, a class.

.	.	TRBV7-2	TRBJ1-2	CASSLNGNYGYTF	TGTGCCAGCAGCTTAAACGGAAACTATGGCTACACCTTC
.	.	TRBV6-6	TRBJ2-7	CASEKNEGPPYEQYF	TGTGCCAGCGAGAAGAACGAGGGACCTCCCTACGAGCAGTACTTC
.	.	TRBV5-4	TRBJ1-2	CASSLAGSRMNYTF	TGTGCCAGCAGCTTGGCAGGTTCCCGGATGAACTACACCTTC
.	.	TRBV9	TRBJ2-5	CASTPGRGRETQYF	TGTGCCAGCACCCCTGGCCGGGGTAGGGAGACCCAGTACTTC
TRBD2	.	TRBV5-4	TRBJ2-6	CASRREGPSLTF	TGTGCCAGCAGGAGGGAGGGTCCTTCCCTGACTTTC
.	few	TRBV19	TRBJ2-2	CASSFGGNTGELFF	TGTGCCAGTAGCTTCGGAGGAAACACCGGGGAGCTGTTTTTT
.	.	TRBV5-4	TRBJ2-7	CASSAGLEVGYEQYF	TGTGCCAGCAGCGCGGGACTGGAGGTAGGGTACGAGCAGTACTTC
.	.	TRBV6-1	TRBJ1-6	CASSEQGNSPLHF	TGTGCCAGCAGTGAACAGGGGAATTCACCCCTCCACTTT
TRBD2	.	TRBV5-6	TRBJ2-3	CASSSPLVAGPRDTQYF	TGTGCCAGCAGCTCCCCGCTAGTAGCGGGCCCGAGGGATACGCAGTATTTT
.	.	TRBV7-9	TRBJ1-6	CASSLVGRDRSPLHF	TGTGCCAGCAGCTTAGTAGGAAGGGATCGTTCACCCCTCCACTTT
.	.	TRBV11-2	TRBJ2-3	CATNPQYF	TGTGCCACGAACCCGCAGTATTTT
.	.	TRBV6-1	TRBJ2-7	CASSEVRTVTGEQYF	TGTGCCAGCAGTGAAGTACGCACGGTAACGGGGGAGCAGTACTTC
TRBD1	.	TRBV5-1	TRBJ2-7	CASSLQGARYEQYF	TGCGCCAGCAGCTTACAGGGGGCGCGTTACGAGCAGTACTTC
TRBD1	.	TRBV19	TRBJ2-7	CASRDRGNSYEQYF	TGTGCCAGTAGGGACAGGGGTAACTCCTACGAGCAGTACTTC
TRBD1	.	TRBV2	TRBJ1-5	CASSVQGSNQPQHF	TGTGCCAGCAGTGTACAGGGGAGCAATCAGCCCCAGCATTTT
TRBD2	.	TRBV27	TRBJ2-1	CASSLRLAGFNEQFF	TGTGCCAGCAGTTTACGACTAGCGGGGTTCAATGAGCAGTTCTTC
.	.	TRBV6-5	TRBJ1-5	CASRRGSSNQPQHF	TGTGCCAGCCGGCGGGGGAGTAGCAATCAGCCCCAGCATTTT
TRBD2	.	TRBV18	TRBJ2-7	CASSRTSGRLDSYEQYF	TGTGCCAGCTCACGAACTAGCGGGAGGTTGGACTCCTACGAGCAGTACTTC
.	.	TRBV6-5	TRBJ2-3	CASSYTTLDTQYF	TGTGCCAGCAGTTACACCACTTTAGATACGCAGTATTTT
TRBD2	once	TRBV5-6	TRBJ2-7	CASSPVAGGFPYEQYF	TGTGCCAGCAGCCCTGTAGCGGGAGGGTTCCCCTACGAGCAGTACTTC
.	.	TRBV10-3	TRBJ1-1	CAIRDLNTEAFF	TGTGCCATCAGAGACTTGAACACTGAAGCTTTCTTT
.	.	TRBV2	TRBJ2-1	CASSGTVLYNEQFF	TGTGCCAGCAGTGGTACAGTTCTGTACAATGAGCAGTTCTTC
.	.	TRBV11-2	TRBJ2-3	CASSPRGSRDTQYF	TGTGCCAGCAGCCCTCGTGGGTCGAGGGATACGCAGTATTTT
TRBD2	.	TRBV27	TRBJ2-2	CASSPRLAGSNTGELFF	TGTGCCAGCAGTCCTCGACTAGCGGGATCGAACACCGGGGAGCTGTTTTTT
.	.	TRBV5-6	TRBJ2-1	CASSALSRIDNEQFF	TGTGCCAGCAGCGCCCTGAGCAGGATCGACAATGAGCAGTTCTTC
.	.	TRBV9	TRBJ2-2	CASSVVSNTGELFF	TGTGCCAGCAGCGTGGTTAGTAACACCGGGGAGCTGTTTTTT
.	.	TRBV28	TRBJ2-7	CASSPGQFAYEQYF	TGTGCCAGCAGCCCCGGTCAGTTTGCCTACGAGCAGTACTTC
.	.	TRBV5-8	TRBJ1-2	CASSSYSYGYTF	TGTGCCAGCAGCTCTTACAGCTATGGCTACACCTTC
.	.	TRBV7-8	TRBJ1-2	CASSVDRPSNYGYTF	TGTGCCAGCAGCGTCGACAGGCCTAGTAACTATGGCTACACCTTC
.	.	TRBV28	TRBJ2-2	CASSLGRATNTGELFF	TGTGCCAGCAGTTTGGGCAGGGCTACGAACACCGGGGAGCTGTTTTTT
.	.	TRBV10-3	TRBJ1-5	CAISEWGPQHF	TGTGCCATCAGTGAGTGGGGGCCCCAGCATTTT
.	.	TRBV10-1	TRBJ1-1	CASSLRGGTEAFF	TGCGCCAGCTCCTTAAGAGGTGGAACTGAAGCTTTCTTT
.	.	TRBV2	TRBJ1-1	CASSEESRTAFF	TGTGCCAGCAGTGAAGAATCGAGGACGGCTTTCTTT
.	.	TRBV7-2	TRBJ2-7	CASSLNLYEQYF	TGTGCCAGCAGCTTGAACTTATACGAGCAGTACTTC
.	.	TRBV5-1	TRBJ1-1	CASSLEGPNTEAFF	TGCGCCAGCAGCTTAGAGGGGCCCAACACTGAAGCTTTCTTT
.	.	TRBV6-1	TRBJ1-2	CASSDQQGNYGYTF	TGTGCCAGCAGCGACCAACAGGGTAACTATGGCTACACCTTC
.	.	TRBV30	TRBJ2-3	CAWSAGYSTDTQYF	TGTGCCTGGAGCGCAGGGTACTCAACAGATACGCAGTATTTT
TRBD2	.	TRBV6-6	TRBJ2-1	CASILSGGYNEQFF	TGTGCCAGCATCCTTAGCGGGGGGTACAATGAGCAGTTCTTC
TRBD1	.	TRBV7-9	TRBJ2-5	CASSPGTGQETQYF	TGTGCCAGCAGCCCCGGGACAGGGCAAGAGACCCAGTACTTC
.	.	TRBV9	TRBJ1-2	CASSVGDPYGYTF	TGTGCCAGCAGCGTAGGAGATCCCTATGGCTACACCTTC
.	.	TRBV10-2	TRBJ1-5	CASSERGGQPQHF	TGCGCCAGCAGTGAGAGGGGGGGTCAGCCCCAGCATTTT
TRBD2	.	TRBV5-1	TRBJ2-5	CASSLEGRREGTQYF	TGCGCCAGCAGCTTGGAAGGCAGGAGGGAGGGGACCCAGTACTTC
.	.	TRBV5-1	TRBJ1-1	CASSLANRVSTEAFF	TGCGCCAGCAGCTTAGCTAACAGGGTGAGCACTGAAGCTTTCTTT
.	.	TRBV6-5	TRBJ2-3	CASRTSTDTQYF	TGTGCCAGCAGAACTAGCACAGATACGCAGTATTTT
TRBD2	.	TRBV7-3	TRBJ2-5	CASSPAGGGLKETQYF	TGTGCCAGCAGCCCGGCCGGGGGGGGGCTTAAAGAGACCCAGTACTTC
.	.	TRBV10-1	TRBJ2-2	CASSESFGISTGELFF	TGCGCCAGCAGTGAGTCCTTCGGGATCAGCACCGGGGAGCTGTTTTTT
TRBD1	.	TRBV2	TRBJ1-4	CASTYQRPGQGKKKAVEKLFF	TGTGCCAGCACATATCAGAGGCCGGGACAGGGCAAAAAAAAGGCAGTTGAAAAACTGTTTTTT
TRBD1	once	TRBV30	TRBJ1-1	CAWHLDRRNTEAFF	TGTGCCTGGCACCTGGACAGGAGGAACACTGAAGCTTTCTTT
TRBD1	.	TRBV2	TRBJ2-2	CASSSDRGNTGELFF	TGTGCCAGCAGCTCGGACAGGGGTAACACCGGGGAGCTGTTTTTT
TRBD1	.	TRBV19	TRBJ2-7	CASSTTGKLNSYEQYF	TGTGCCAGTAGTACGACAGGGAAACTAAACTCCTACGAGCAGTACTTC
.	once	TRBV9	TRBJ2-1	CASSVSGSSYNEQFF	TGTGCCAGCAGCGTATCCGGGAGCTCCTACAATGAGCAGTTCTTC
TRBD1	.	TRBV28	TRBJ1-5	CASSGGDRGRQPQHF	TGTGCCAGCAGTGGCGGGGACAGGGGAAGGCAGCCCCAGCATTTT
TRBD1	.	TRBV6-5	TRBJ2-1	CASSYSNRGFNEQFF	TGTGCCAGCAGTTACTCAAACAGGGGATTCAATGAGCAGTTCTTC
.	.	TRBV28	TRBJ1-1	CASSLEGRVGTEAFF	TGTGCCAGCAGTTTAGAGGGCCGAGTAGGAACTGAAGCTTTCTTT
.	.	TRBV5-4	TRBJ2-1	CASTQGGPSSYNEQFF	TGTGCCAGCACCCAAGGCGGGCCAAGCTCCTACAATGAGCAGTTCTTC
TRBD1	.	TRBV30	TRBJ2-1	CAWSVGGRNEQFF	TGTGCCTGGAGTGTAGGGGGCCGCAATGAGCAGTTCTTC
.	.	TRBV7-9	TRBJ2-7	CASTDTTQGGEQYF	TGTGCCAGCACCGATACTACACAGGGTGGCGAGCAGTACTTC
TRBD1	.	TRBV2	TRBJ1-1	CANRGGAWNTEAFF	TGTGCCAACAGGGGGGGGGCCTGGAACACTGAAGCTTTCTTT
TRBD1	.	TRBV5-1	TRBJ2-7	CASSRASTGTGYEQYF	TGCGCCAGCAGCCGTGCCTCGACAGGGACGGGCTACGAGCAGTACTTC
TRBD1	.	TRBV27	TRBJ1-2	CASSLYPGGNNYGYTF	TGTGCCAGCAGTTTATATCCAGGGGGAAATAACTATGGCTACACCTTC